Listed here are 16 T cell receptor beta chains from one sample, sequenced in a study of T cell repertoires in cytomegalovirus infection. TCRdb recomputed calls from the reads with MiXCR, one row per CDR3 protein. The sample lists around 100,000 distinct CDR3 sequences, under 35% occurring once. For these receptors, no antigen is known. The source was CD8+ T cells from cultured PBMCs, collected from culture after CMV antigen stimulation. These receptors all stem from a human donor in good health (CMV status not recorded). Some clones in this sample may be carry-over from other donors' samples.

This clonotype came up many times. J is TRBJ1-6 and V is TRBV7-2; 9 nucleotides agree with TRBD1. CDR1 and CDR2 from the germline V gene are SGHTA and FQGNSA. This CDR3 has 16 amino acids. J was trimmed by 10 bases and V by 4 bases; bases with no gene match: 11. This CDR3 reads CASSSTGTGYYSPLHF. CDR3 in DNA: TGTGCCAGCAGCTCTACTGGGACAGGGTACTACTCACCCCTCCACTTT.

This clonotype was seen only a few times. The chain recombines TRBV6-2 or TRBV6-3 with TRBJ2-3; 10 bases match TRBD1. V gave up 5 bases and J gave up 6 bases; unmatched junction bases: 14. Germline-derived CDR1 and CDR2 are MNHEY and SVGEGT. This CDR3 has 17 amino acids. The CDR3 DNA is TGTGCCAGCAGTGAAGAGGGCGGGACAGGGGCGTTCGATACGCAGTATTTT. Amino acid sequence: CASSEEGGTGAFDTQYF.

The table lists this clonotype with a few counts. The chain uses TRBV6-6 and TRBJ2-2, with D tentatively TRBD1 (6 bases). V was clipped by 2 bases and J by 5 bases, with 21 bases between them. Germline lookup yields CDR1 MNHNY and CDR2 SVGAGI (reference sequence). The CDR3 has 18 amino acids. The CDR3 DNA reads as TGTGCCAGCAGTTACACCAACTATGGGACACGGAATACCGGGGAGCTGTTTTTT. It translates to CASSYTNYGTRNTGELFF.

This clonotype has only a few counts. V gene TRBV7-9 combines with J gene TRBJ2-7; D uncertain. This CDR3 region has 15 residues. V dropped 4 bases and J dropped 2 bases, with 15 bases sitting between them. CDR1 is SEHNR, CDR2 FQNEAQ, per germline (reference sequence). The CDR3 DNA follows: TGTGCCAGCAGCTCGAGAGACATCCCAACCTACGAGCAGTACTTC. This encodes CASSSRDIPTYEQYF. Combining the CDR3 with reference TRBV7-9 and TRBJ2-7 gives the whole variable domain DTGVSQNPRHKITKRGQNVTFRCDPISEHNRLYWYRQTLGQGPEFLTYFQNEAQLEKSRLLSDRFSAERPKGSFSTLEIQRTEQGDSAMYLCASSSRDIPTYEQYFGPGTRLTVT.

This clonotype was observed a single time. The genes are TRBV4-3 and TRBJ1-2; D is uncertain. Germline V gene lookup returns CDR1 LGHNA and CDR2 YSLEER. V shed 4 bases and J shed 8 bases, with 17 bases lying between them. The CDR3 contains 14 residues. CDR3 sequence: CASSPDGESGGYTF. For the CDR3, the DNA is TGCGCCAGCAGCCCGGATGGGGAGAGCGGCGGCTACACCTTC.

In this sample, this clonotype turned up a few times. This rearrangement joins TRBV7-6 to TRBJ1-5; TRBD1 might be the D (5 bases). CDR3 length: 14 amino acids. Germline V lookup: CDR1 SGHVS, CDR2 FNYEAQ. Between the trimmed V and J ends, which lost 5 bases and 6 bases, there was a span of 14 bases. CDR3 in DNA: TGTGCCAGCAGCAAGGACTCAAGGGGTCAGCCCCAGCATTTT. Protein sequence: CASSKDSRGQPQHF.

Many counts were recorded for this clonotype. The chain links TRBV7-8 to TRBJ1-2, with D possibly matching TRBD1 (6 bases). This CDR3 comprises 16 residues. Germline CDR1 and CDR2: SGHVS and FQNEAQ. V lost 5 bases and J lost 0, with 16 bases in between. CDR3 sequence: CASSPTPGDANYGYTF. The CDR3 DNA reads as TGTGCCAGCAGCCCGACACCAGGGGACGCTAACTATGGCTACACCTTC.

This clonotype has more than one count but fewer than ten. This chain uses TRBV15 with TRBJ2-7; TRBD1 aligns across 7 bases. CDR1 LNHNV and CDR2 YYDKDF come from the germline V gene (reference sequence). This CDR3 spans 12 amino acids. V lost 8 bases and J lost 2; bases outside the gene matches: 3. The CDR3 DNA is TGTGCCACCTCGGGACAGACCTACGAGCAGTACTTC. It encodes CATSGQTYEQYF.

This clonotype was seen a few times. The rearrangement uses TRBV11-1 and TRBJ2-7, with D possibly matching TRBD1 (6 bases). The CDR3 is 14 amino acids. The V end lost 3 bases, the J end lost 6 bases, and 15 bases lay between the germline ends. Germline V gene lookup returns CDR1 SGHAT and CDR2 FQDESV (reference sequence). CDR3: CASSLRTVISEQYF. CDR3 nucleotides: TGTGCCAGCAGCTTGCGGACAGTCATCTCCGAGCAGTACTTC. Based on the CDR3 plus reference TRBV11-1 and TRBJ2-7, the full variable domain is EAEVAQSPRYKITEKSQAVAFWCDPISGHATLYWYRQILGQGPELLVQFQDESVVDDSQLPKDRFSAERLKGVDSTLKIQPAELGDSAMYLCASSLRTVISEQYFGPGTRLTVT.

This clonotype was detected only once. The chain recombines TRBV28 with TRBJ1-1; D gene uncertain. The length of the CDR3 is 15 residues. The germline CDR1 and CDR2 sequences are MDHEN and SYDVKM. Trimming shortened V by 1 base and J by 3 bases, and 12 bases separated the two germline ends. CDR3 coding DNA: TGTGCCAGCAGTTTATTCGGGGAGACGGACACTGAAGCTTTCTTT. This translates into CASSLFGETDTEAFF.

With regard to this clonotype: Sequence at one end of the junction differs from germline and may be a read error. The chain couples TRBV7-3 to TRBJ2-3; 12 bases are a match to TRBD2. The CDR3 covers 18 residues. Per germline, CDR1 SGHTA and CDR2 FQGTGA. In DNA form, the CDR3 reads TGTGCCAGCAGCGTAACCGACCTAGCGGGGGGGCGGCAAGATACGCAGTATTTT. It codes for CASSVTDLAGGRQDTQYF.

The CDR3 DNA is TGTGCCAGCAGCCCATCCGGGAGCAACTATGGCTACACCTTC. Translating gives CASSPSGSNYGYTF. The chain has TRBV6-5 and TRBJ1-2, with no clear D. This CDR3 has 14 residues. CDR1 and CDR2 from the germline V gene are MNHEY and SVGAGI. Trimming cost V 6 bases and J 2 bases, with 13 bases left between them.

The chain carries TRBV6-2 or TRBV6-3 and TRBJ1-2; D not resolved. The CDR3 sequence is 15 residues long. Trimming took 3 bases from V and 4 from J, leaving 15 bases between them. Per germline, CDR1 MNHEY and CDR2 SVGEGT. In nucleotides, the CDR3 is TGTGCCAGCAGTTATCGTCCAGGCCTTTTCTATGGCTACACCTTC. Translation gives CASSYRPGLFYGYTF.

Turning to this clonotype: Germline is not matched at one junction end, which may reflect a read error. This chain joins TRBV3-1 and TRBJ2-3; maybe TRBD1 (5 bases). CDR1 is LGHDT and CDR2 is YNNKEL in the germline V gene (reference sequence). The CDR3 sequence is 12 residues long. Here the CDR3 DNA reads TGTGCCAGCAGCCCCCCCCAGGGAAATCTTCCTTTT. Amino acid sequence: CASSPPQGNLPF.

The DNA of the CDR3 is TGTGCCAGCAGCTTAGGACCTCCGCTAGCGGGGGGGATGGGTGAGCAGTTCTTC. Amino acids: CASSLGPPLAGGMGEQFF. This chain uses TRBV7-8 with TRBJ2-1, with 12 bases matching TRBD2. The CDR3 is 18 residues long. CDR1 SGHVS and CDR2 FQNEAQ come from the germline V gene. V lost 1 base, J lost 9 bases, and 13 bases stayed unmatched.

There are many counts of this clonotype. At one boundary the junction diverges from the germline segment, which might be a read error. The V and J genes are TRBV7-2 and TRBJ2-4, with 7 bases fitting TRBD1. Germline V gene lookup returns CDR1 SGHTA and CDR2 FQGNSA. The CDR3 covers 14 residues. DNA for the CDR3: TGTGCCAGCACCTTAGCTCCAGGGGGAAACATTCAGTACTTC. Translated, it gives CASTLAPGGNIQYF.